This T cell receptor (beta chain) was profiled in a study of T cells expressing NK-cell markers. Study-wide results and caveats: The CD3+CD56-NKG2C+ fraction was also led by these clonotypes in a few donors. Six of the donors carried dominant NKG2C+ clonotypes that took up 1.0-7.0% of their CD8+ T cells. HCMV specificity of the expanded NKG2C+ T cell clones stayed unclear.

The CDR3 totals 14 residues. Per germline, CDR1 MNHEY and CDR2 SMNVEV (reference sequence). As regards this clonotype: Antigen unknown.

TCRdb re-called the 5' RACE reads and shows each CDR3 protein once, DNA omitted. Recorded for this sample: over 350,000 distinct CDR3 sequences. The gene calls are TRBV27 and TRBJ2-5; TCRdb outputs TRBD1, but without DNA this stays unchecked. The sample was blood T cells: a sorted CD56 or NKG2C T cell subset, CD4+ or CD8+ T cells, or bulk PBMC T cells (not recorded which). The sequence was collected from a woman between 50 and 59 years old in good health. This chain's CDR3 is CASSLGSQGETQYF.